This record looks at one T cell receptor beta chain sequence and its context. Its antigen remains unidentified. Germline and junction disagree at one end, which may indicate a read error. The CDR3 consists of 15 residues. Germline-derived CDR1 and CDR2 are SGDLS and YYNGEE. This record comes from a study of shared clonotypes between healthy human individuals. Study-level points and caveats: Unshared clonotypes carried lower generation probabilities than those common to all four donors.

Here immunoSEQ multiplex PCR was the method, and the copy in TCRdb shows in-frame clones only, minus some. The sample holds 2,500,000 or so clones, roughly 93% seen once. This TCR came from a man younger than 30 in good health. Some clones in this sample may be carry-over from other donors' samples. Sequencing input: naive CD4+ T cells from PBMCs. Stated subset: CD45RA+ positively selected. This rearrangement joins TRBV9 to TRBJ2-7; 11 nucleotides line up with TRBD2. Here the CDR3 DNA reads TGTGCCTGCAGCCCTACTAGCGGGAGTATCTACGAGCAGTACTTC. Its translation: CACSPTSGSIYEQYF.